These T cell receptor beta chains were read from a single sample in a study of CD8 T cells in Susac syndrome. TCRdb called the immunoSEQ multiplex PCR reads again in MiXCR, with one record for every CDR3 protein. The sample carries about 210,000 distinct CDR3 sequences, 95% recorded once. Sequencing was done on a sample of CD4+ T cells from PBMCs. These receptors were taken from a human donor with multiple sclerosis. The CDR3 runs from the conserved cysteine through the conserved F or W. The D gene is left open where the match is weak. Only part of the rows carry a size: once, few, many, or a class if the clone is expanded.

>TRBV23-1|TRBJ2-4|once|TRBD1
TGCGCCCACAGGGGGAACATTCAGTACTTC
CAHRGNIQYF
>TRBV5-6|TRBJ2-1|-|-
TGTGCCAGCAGCCTGGGGCGGGGGCCCTACAATGAGCAGTTCTTC
CASSLGRGPYNEQFF
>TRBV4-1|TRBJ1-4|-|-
TGCGCCAGCAGCCAAGACTGGACGCCGAATGAAAAACTGTTTTTT
CASSQDWTPNEKLFF
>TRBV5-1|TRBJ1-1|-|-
TGCGCCAGCAGCTTGGTTATGGGAAAGAACACTGAAGCTTTCTTT
CASSLVMGKNTEAFF
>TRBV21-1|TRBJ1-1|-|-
TGTGCCAGCAGCGGCCGGTTTGGCGGCACTGAAGCTTTCTTT
CASSGRFGGTEAFF
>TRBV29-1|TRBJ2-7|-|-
TGCAGCGTTGCTTTTACCGCGAACGAGCAGTACTTC
CSVAFTANEQYF
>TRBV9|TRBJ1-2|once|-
TGTGCCAGCAGCGAAAGTGGTAGGGAAGGCCGTTATGGCTACACCTTC
CASSESGREGRYGYTF
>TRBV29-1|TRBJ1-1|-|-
TGCAGCGTTGTTGTTAAGAACACTGAAGCTTTCTTT
CSVVVKNTEAFF
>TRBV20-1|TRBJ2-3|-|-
TGCAGTGCCCCTCTGACTCTCACAGATACGCAGTATTTT
CSAPLTLTDTQYF
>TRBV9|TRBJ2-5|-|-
TGTGCCAGCAGCGCCGGAGGGGGGTTCCAAGAGACCCAGTACTTC
CASSAGGGFQETQYF
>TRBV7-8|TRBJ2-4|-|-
TGTGCCAGCAGTTCGAGTGGGGCGGCAAACATTCAGTACTTC
CASSSSGAANIQYF
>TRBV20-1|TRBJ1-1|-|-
TGCAGTGCTAGCTGGGGGTTTTTGGCGAACACTGAAGCTTTCTTT
CSASWGFLANTEAFF
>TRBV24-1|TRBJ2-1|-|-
TGTGCCACCAGTGATTTCGATGAGCAGTTCTTC
CATSDFDEQFF
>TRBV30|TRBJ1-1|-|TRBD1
TGTGCCTGGTGTACAGGGGCCGGGACTGAAGCTTTCTTT
CAWCTGAGTEAFF
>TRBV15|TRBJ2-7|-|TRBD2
TGTGCCACCAGCAGACCGGGACTAGCGGACGAGCAGTACTTC
CATSRPGLADEQYF
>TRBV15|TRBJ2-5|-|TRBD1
TGTGCCACCAGCAGAACCGGGACAGCCCAAGAGACCCAGTACTTC
CATSRTGTAQETQYF
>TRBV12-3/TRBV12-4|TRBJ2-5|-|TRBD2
TGTGCCAGCAGGCTTGGGACTAGTGGACAAGAGACCCAGTACTTC
CASRLGTSGQETQYF
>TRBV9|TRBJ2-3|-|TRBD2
TGTGCCAGCAGCGGTCCGGGACTAGGGGGTTTGTCTACGCAGTATTTT
CASSGPGLGGLSTQYF
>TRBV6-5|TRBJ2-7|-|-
TGTGCCAGCAGCCCCGGGATGCGGGGCTACGAGCAGTACTTC
CASSPGMRGYEQYF
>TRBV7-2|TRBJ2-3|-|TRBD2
TGTGCCAGCAGCTTAAAACTAGCGGGGGATACGCAGTATTTT
CASSLKLAGDTQYF